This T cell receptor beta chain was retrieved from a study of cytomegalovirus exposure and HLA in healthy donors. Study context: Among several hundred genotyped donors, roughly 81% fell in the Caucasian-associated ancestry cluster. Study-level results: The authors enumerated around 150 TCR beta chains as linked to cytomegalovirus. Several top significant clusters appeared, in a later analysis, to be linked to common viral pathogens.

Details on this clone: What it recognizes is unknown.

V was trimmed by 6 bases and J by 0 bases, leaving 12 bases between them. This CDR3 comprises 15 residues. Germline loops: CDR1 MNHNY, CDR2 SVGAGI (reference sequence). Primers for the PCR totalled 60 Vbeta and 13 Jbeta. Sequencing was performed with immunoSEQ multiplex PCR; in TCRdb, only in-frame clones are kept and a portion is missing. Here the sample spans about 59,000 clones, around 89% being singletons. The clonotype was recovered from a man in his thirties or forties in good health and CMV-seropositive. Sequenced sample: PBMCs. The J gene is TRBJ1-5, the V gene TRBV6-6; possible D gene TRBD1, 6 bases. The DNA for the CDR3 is TGTGCCAGCAGCGCCGGACAGATTAGCAATCAGCCCCAGCATTTT. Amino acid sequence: CASSAGQISNQPQHF.